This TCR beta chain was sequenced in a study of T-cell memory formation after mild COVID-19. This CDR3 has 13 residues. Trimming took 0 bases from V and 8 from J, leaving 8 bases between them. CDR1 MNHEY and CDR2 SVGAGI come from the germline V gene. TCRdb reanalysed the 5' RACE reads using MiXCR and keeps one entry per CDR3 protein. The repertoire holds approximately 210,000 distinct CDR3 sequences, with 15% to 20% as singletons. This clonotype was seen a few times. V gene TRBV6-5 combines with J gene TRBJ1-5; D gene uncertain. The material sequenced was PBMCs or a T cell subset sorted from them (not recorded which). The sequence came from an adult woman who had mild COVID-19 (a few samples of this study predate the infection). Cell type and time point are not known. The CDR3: CASSYSRAKPQHF. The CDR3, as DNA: TGTGCCAGCAGTTACTCCCGCGCGAAGCCCCAGCATTTT.